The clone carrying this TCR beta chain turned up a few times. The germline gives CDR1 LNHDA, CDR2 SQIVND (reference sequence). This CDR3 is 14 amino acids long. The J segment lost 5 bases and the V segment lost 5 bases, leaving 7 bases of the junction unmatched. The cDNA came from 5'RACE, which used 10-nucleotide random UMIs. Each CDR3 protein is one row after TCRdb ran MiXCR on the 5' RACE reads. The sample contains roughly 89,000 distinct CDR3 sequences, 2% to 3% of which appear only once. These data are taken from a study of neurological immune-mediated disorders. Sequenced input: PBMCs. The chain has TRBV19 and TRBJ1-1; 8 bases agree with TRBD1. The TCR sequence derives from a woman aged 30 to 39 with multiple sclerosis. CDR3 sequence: CASSVSTGVTEAFF. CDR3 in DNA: TGTGCCAGTAGTGTCTCGACAGGGGTGACTGAAGCTTTCTTT.